This T cell receptor beta chain derives from a study of blood T cells in healthy people across ages (dated by TCRdb to the mid-2010s). In terms of the full investigation: Template switching captured roughly one uniquely barcoded TCR beta cDNA molecule per two T cells in model experiments. The donors were split into four age groups: young (average around 16 years), middle-aged (39), aged (more than 55) and long-lived (roughly 88). The study measured age-related changes in TCR beta repertoire diversity using deep sequencing normalized with unique cDNA molecular identifiers. Donors of different ages were randomly distributed across sequencing lanes to avoid experimental bias. For two donors (one aged 18 to 30 and one aged 80 or older), the study analyzed two additional independent replicas of 1 million unique cDNA reads from the same blood draw. Findings and caveats that apply to the study as a whole: Compared with the aged group, more naive CD4+ T cells, fewer expanded clones and increased TCR diversity were shown by the long-lived group, suggesting age selection. As age increased, observed TCR beta diversity per million T cells dropped in a roughly linear way, and a significant reduction was already evident by age 40. Because profiling used bulk unsorted PBMCs, naive and antigen-experienced compartments could not be compared conclusively. Total diversity estimates from one million sequenced T cells were considered lower bounds and underestimates. There was a strong correlation between observed TCR beta diversity and the percentage of naive T cells measured by flow cytometry. Because donor CMV infection status was unknown, age-related changes in expanded clonotypes were potentially confounded.

Library generation was performed with 5' RACE. Sequencing relied on an Illumina HiSeq 2500. A second roughly 6 to 12 cycle PCR used a sample-barcoded 5' primer and a J-beta primer mix. A unique molecular identifier was introduced onto each TCR beta cDNA molecule by a template-switch 5' adaptor carrying 12 random nucleotides. At least 3 million CDR3-containing paired-end reads were obtained from each sample. The Mint cDNA synthesis kit, primed by a TRBC-specific oligonucleotide, was used to synthesize first-strand cDNA from all RNA. Following uracil-DNA glycosylase treatment, all cDNA underwent a first 18-cycle PCR with the universal primers M1SS and BC2_uni_R. The original methods were these. For normalization, 1 million high-quality reads, each with a distinct molecular identifier, were randomly selected from each sample. Reads sharing molecular identifiers were discarded rather than binned into consensus sequences. MiTCR, set to a Q25 quality threshold and the strictest error-elimination algorithm, was used for CDR3 identification, clonotype clustering and error correction. A nonparametric unseen species model with Euler transformation was used to estimate lower-bound total TCR beta diversity. Using fastp at Q25 and MiXCR, TCRdb reprocessed the public reads and kept productive beta chains. Each record represents a unique CDR3 protein, reported with the most common genes and DNA among its rows. What appears here as the V and J calls and clone size reflects TCRdb's work, not the paper's. This sample comprises hundreds of thousands of distinct CDR3 sequences, 58% of them detected only once. The ten largest account for roughly 22% of the sample.

This clonotype was seen just once. Which antigen it targets is not known. The record has no base qualities; no much larger clone is one base away. CDR1 is given as DFQATT and CDR2 as SNEGSKA, both from the germline V gene (reference sequence). At the junction V is shortened by 5 bases and J by 3 bases; bases outside the gene matches: 12. Reading from cysteine to phenylalanine, the CDR3 counts 16 amino acids. Just the 48-base CDR3 DNA is kept, in frame starting at base 1. Donors were roughly 40 systemically healthy Caucasian individuals from Russia aged about 6 to 100 years. Around 10 milliliters of peripheral blood were drawn from each donor into EDTA-treated Vacutainer tubes. Ficoll-Paque density-gradient centrifugation was used to isolate PBMCs, with at least 6 million per sample. Total RNA was extracted from PBMCs with Trizol reagent, with at least 5.5 micrograms obtained per sample. For every donor, flow cytometry on a PBMC aliquot measured the percentage of naive CD45RAhigh/CD27high T cells.

This receptor was identified in a man aged 30 to 45 in good health. The specimen sequenced was blood. The chain is assembled from TRBV20-1 and TRBJ2-7; TRBD2 fits 11 bases in the junction. The CDR3 protein: CSAQGPLAGGNYEQYF. The DNA sequence reads TGCAGTGCTCAAGGACCGCTAGCGGGGGGAAACTACGAGCAGTACTTC.